This T cell receptor (beta chain) appears in the sequencing data of a study of beta chain features in type 1 diabetes (dated by TCRdb to the late 2010s). About the study as a whole: No differences in mean age, gender distribution, total cell number or subset yield were found between patients and healthy donors. The study compared the TCRB repertoires of sorted circulating CD4+ T cell subsets in recently diagnosed type 1 diabetes patients with those in matched healthy donors. A total of over 90,000,000 sorted cells were examined across all samples, and a strong correlation was observed between cell number per subset and RNA yield. Naive and central memory subsets were obtained from all 28 donors, but regulatory and stem cell-like memory subsets were isolated from only 8 patients and roughly eight healthy donors. The study at large found these results: Patients with type 1 diabetes made fewer insertions and deleted more nucleotides at VDJ recombination sites, implying thymic rearrangement abnormalities. Because cDNA was sequenced instead of genomic DNA, highly expressing activated cells could be over-represented, though the groups showed no difference in activation or CD3 levels. PCR may preferentially amplify shorter templates, but because patient and control samples were amplified and corrected together, any resulting skew would affect both groups equally. Naive, central memory and regulatory TCRB repertoires appeared to be more similar among patients than among healthy donors. Only small numbers of individuals were included in the HLA sub-analyses, which left unresolved whether HLA type had any influence on TCRB rearrangement. Type 1 diabetes patients showed a moderate but significant shortening of TCRB CDR3 length in all four CD4+ subsets.

Its CDR3 holds 16 amino acids, cysteine through phenylalanine. The kept DNA is CDR3 alone, 48 bases in frame from the first base. Trimming removed 0 bases from V and 0 bases from J, leaving 10 bases between the germline ends. As encoded in the germline V gene, CDR1 is LGHNA while CDR2 is YNFKEQ. The entire amount of isolated RNA was reverse transcribed using the High Capacity cDNA Reverse Transcription Kit, so the sequenced TCRB transcripts were expressed ones. Deep immunoSEQ sequencing was performed on naive, central memory and regulatory T cell samples, with an average of roughly 3.6 million total reads per sample. Sorted cells were lysed in RLT buffer and RNA was extracted with DNase-treated RNeasy Micro or Mini kits, depending on cell number. Each cell subset was processed separately to prevent cross-contamination, with patient and healthy donor samples processed together. The immunoSEQ multiplex PCR was used to amplify TCRB sequences from cDNA, yielding 87-bp fragments that span the CDR3 region. Amplicons were sequenced on the Illumina HiSeq platform. For the original study's pipeline: PCR bias was computationally corrected using synthetic template baselines, reads within Hamming distance 2 were collapsed, and singletons that could not be merged were discarded. By aligning reads against IMGT, V, D and J genes, CDR3 length, and insertions or deletions at six rearrangement sites were assigned. Within each subset, clonotype counts were normalized to sorted cell number, after which true diversity and Gini coefficients were computed with the tcR R package. The overlap coefficient, calculated on TCRB nucleotide sequences, was used to quantify repertoire sharing. Entries here come from immuneACCESS through TCRdb and include only in-frame sequences with V and J called. Some clones fail to appear in such tables; in the studies checked, an unresolved V gene covers under half of the shortfall, and the cause of the remainder is unknown. V and J calls and clone size follow that table, whereas D and trimming were derived from the DNA. This sample gives about 320,000 clones in total; approximately 14% of them show up just once. The ten largest clones represent about 6.7% of the sample.

A single peripheral blood draw of about 116 mL on average was collected from each donor into heparinised tubes. Naive, central memory, regulatory and stem cell-like memory CD4+ T cells were sorted on a BD FACSAria II using a panel including CD45RO, CCR7, CD25, CD127, CD95 and CD27. Every sorted population had a purity above 95%. PBMCs were isolated immediately by Lymphoprep density gradient centrifugation and stained directly without culture. So that batch effects would be minimized, each experiment stained and sorted samples in pairs, pairing one healthy donor with one patient. Comments on this clone: The specificity of this receptor is unknown. No clone much larger than this one lies a single base away; base qualities are absent.

The TCR sequence derives from a man under 40 in good health. Sequencing used central memory CD4+ T cells from blood. The V gene is TRBV4-2 and the J gene is TRBJ2-3, with the D gene uncertain. The nucleotide sequence is given as TGTGCCAGCAGCCAAGATCGCGGAGCAAGCACAGATACGCAGTATTTT. The encoded protein is CASSQDRGASTDTQYF.